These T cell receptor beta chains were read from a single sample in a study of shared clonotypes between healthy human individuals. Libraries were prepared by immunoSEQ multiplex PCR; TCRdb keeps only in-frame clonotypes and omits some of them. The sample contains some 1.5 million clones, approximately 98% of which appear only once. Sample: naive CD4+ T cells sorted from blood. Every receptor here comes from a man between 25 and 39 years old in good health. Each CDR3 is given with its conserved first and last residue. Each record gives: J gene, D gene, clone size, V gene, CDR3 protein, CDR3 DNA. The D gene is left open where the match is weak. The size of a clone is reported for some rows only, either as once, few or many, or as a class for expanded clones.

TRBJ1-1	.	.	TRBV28	CASSSTAYREAFF	TGTGCCAGCAGTTCGACAGCCTACCGTGAAGCTTTCTTT
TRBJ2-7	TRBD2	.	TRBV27	CASSLLLAARNEQYF	TGTGCCAGCAGTTTGCTACTAGCGGCCCGGAACGAGCAGTACTTC
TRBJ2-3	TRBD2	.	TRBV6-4	CASSIAGLPNTQYF	TGTGCCAGCAGTATAGCGGGTCTTCCGAATACGCAGTATTTT
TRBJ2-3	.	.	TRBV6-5	CASTPGRTDTQYF	TGTGCCAGCACCCCGGGACGCACAGATACGCAGTATTTT
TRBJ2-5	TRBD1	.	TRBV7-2	CASSRDRGQETQYF	TGTGCCAGCAGCCGAGACAGGGGACAAGAGACCCAGTACTTC
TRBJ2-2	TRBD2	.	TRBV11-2	CASSFLLIAGEITGELFF	TGTGCCAGCAGCTTCCTTTTAATCGCGGGAGAGATCACCGGGGAGCTGTTTTTT
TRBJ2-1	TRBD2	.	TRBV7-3	CASSQLAGSYNEQFF	TGTGCCAGCAGCCAATTAGCGGGCTCCTACAATGAGCAGTTCTTC
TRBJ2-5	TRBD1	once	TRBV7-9	CASSPGTAQETQYF	TGTGCCAGCAGCCCCGGGACAGCACAAGAGACCCAGTACTTC
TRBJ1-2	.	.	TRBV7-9	CASSLVQTGPYGYTF	TGTGCCAGCAGCTTAGTCCAGACCGGGCCCTATGGCTACACCTTC
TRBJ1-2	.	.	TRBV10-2	CASKEGTNYGYTF	TGCGCCAGCAAGGAGGGGACTAACTATGGCTACACCTTC
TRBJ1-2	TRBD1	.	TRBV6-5	CASSLSGQGNYGYTF	TGTGCCAGCAGTTTATCCGGACAGGGCAACTATGGCTACACCTTC
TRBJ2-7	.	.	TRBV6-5	CASSYSTAQIYEQYF	TGTGCCAGCAGTTACTCGACAGCACAGATCTACGAGCAGTACTTC
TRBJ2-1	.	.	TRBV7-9	CAIKLAGFSYNEQFF	TGTGCCATAAAACTGGCGGGTTTCTCCTACAATGAGCAGTTCTTC
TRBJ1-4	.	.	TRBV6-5	CASSYSTVNEKLFF	TGTGCCAGCAGTTACTCTACAGTAAATGAAAAACTGTTTTTT
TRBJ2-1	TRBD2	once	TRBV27	CASSPRLAALHEQFF	TGTGCCAGCAGTCCCCGGCTAGCGGCCCTCCATGAGCAGTTCTTC
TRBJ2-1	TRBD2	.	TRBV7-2	CASSLAQAGVYNEQFF	TGTGCCAGCAGCTTAGCCCAAGCGGGGGTCTACAATGAGCAGTTCTTC
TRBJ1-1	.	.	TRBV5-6	CASSSQLRPGTEAFF	TGTGCCAGCAGCTCCCAACTCCGTCCAGGCACTGAAGCTTTCTTT
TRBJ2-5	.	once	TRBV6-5	CASSYEGLEQETQYF	TGTGCCAGCAGTTACGAAGGACTGGAACAAGAGACCCAGTACTTC
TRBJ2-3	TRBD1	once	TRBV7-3	CASKVTGGLTDTQYF	TGTGCCAGCAAAGTGACAGGGGGCCTCACAGATACGCAGTATTTT
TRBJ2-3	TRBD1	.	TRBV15	CATSRGDRDSDTQYF	TGTGCCACCAGCAGGGGGGACAGGGATTCAGATACGCAGTATTTT
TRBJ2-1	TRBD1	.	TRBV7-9	CASSLDRGRYNEQFF	TGTGCCAGCAGCCTAGACAGGGGGCGGTACAATGAGCAGTTCTTC
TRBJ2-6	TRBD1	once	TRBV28	CASSLIRTGAGANVLTF	TGTGCCAGCAGTTTAATTCGTACAGGGGCAGGGGCCAACGTCCTGACTTTC
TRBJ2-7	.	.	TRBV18	CASSPWDNYEQYF	TGTGCCAGCTCACCATGGGACAACTACGAGCAGTACTTC
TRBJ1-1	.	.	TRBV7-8	CASSSLRGWGNTEAFF	TGTGCCAGCAGCTCCCTCAGGGGCTGGGGAAACACTGAAGCTTTCTTT
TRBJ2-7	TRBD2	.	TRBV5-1	CASSLVGREGPYEQYF	TGCGCCAGCAGCTTGGTTGGGCGGGAGGGCCCGTACGAGCAGTACTTC
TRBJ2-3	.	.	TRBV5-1	CASSLELGDTQYF	TGCGCCAGCAGCTTGGAATTAGGAGATACGCAGTATTTT
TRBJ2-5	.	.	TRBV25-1	CASSEYTGVQETQYF	TGTGCCAGCAGTGAATATACAGGCGTCCAAGAGACCCAGTACTTC
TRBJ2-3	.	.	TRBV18	CASSATQADTQYF	TGTGCCAGCTCAGCGACCCAAGCAGATACGCAGTATTTT
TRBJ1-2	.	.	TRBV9	CASSPNGLNYGYTF	TGTGCCAGCAGCCCGAATGGACTAAACTATGGCTACACCTTC
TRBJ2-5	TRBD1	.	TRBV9	CASRRGLAGGETQYF	TGTGCCAGCAGGAGGGGGCTGGCCGGAGGAGAGACCCAGTACTTC
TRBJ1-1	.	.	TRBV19	CASRYREMNTEAFF	TGTGCCAGCCGATACAGGGAGATGAACACTGAAGCTTTCTTT
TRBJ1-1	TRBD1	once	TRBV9	CASSVDRDRGLRNTEAFF	TGTGCCAGCAGCGTAGATCGGGACAGGGGGTTGCGGAACACTGAAGCTTTCTTT
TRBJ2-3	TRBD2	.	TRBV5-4	CASSSRLAGATDTQYF	TGTGCCAGCAGCTCCAGACTAGCGGGAGCCACAGATACGCAGTATTTT
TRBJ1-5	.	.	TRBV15	CATREGSKNQPQHF	TGTGCCACCAGGGAAGGGTCAAAAAATCAGCCCCAGCATTTT
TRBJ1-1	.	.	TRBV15	CATSRDRQNTEAFF	TGTGCCACCAGCAGAGACAGGCAGAACACTGAAGCTTTCTTT
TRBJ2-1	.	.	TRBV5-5	CASVGYNEQFF	TGTGCCAGCGTGGGTTACAATGAGCAGTTCTTC
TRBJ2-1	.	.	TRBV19	CASSIREPNKFSYNEQFF	TGTGCCAGTAGTATTCGGGAGCCCAACAAATTTTCCTACAATGAGCAGTTCTTC
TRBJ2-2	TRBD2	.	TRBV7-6	CASSLGLRASGNTGELFF	TGTGCCAGCAGCTTAGGTTTGAGGGCTAGCGGAAACACCGGGGAGCTGTTTTTT